The T cell receptor beta chain under discussion was sequenced for a study of shared clonotypes between healthy human individuals. The method was immunoSEQ multiplex PCR; TCRdb's version includes in-frame clones alone and lacks a portion of them. The data hold around 2.3 million clones, with approximately 95% observed a single time. V dropped 4 bases and J dropped 7; count of bases not matched to a gene: 9. The CDR3 totals 14 residues. Germline V CDR1 and CDR2: LGHNA, YSLEER. This receptor was identified in a man aged 18 to 30 in good health. This chain joins TRBV4-3 and TRBJ1-2, with 7 bases identical to TRBD1. The source material was naive CD4+ T cells sorted from blood. Stated subset: CD45RA+ positively selected. CDR3 sequence: CASSPYRGNGGYTF. CDR3 DNA sequence: TGCGCCAGCAGCCCCTACAGGGGAAACGGTGGCTACACCTTC.